Below, 27 T cell receptor beta chains from the same sample are listed, as sequenced in a study of blood T cell repertoires in COVID-19. Profiling relied on immunoSEQ multiplex PCR, and the TCRdb table lists in-frame clones only, not all of them. Counted here are a few hundred thousand clones, around 84% occurring once; the ten biggest clones make up approximately 4.3%. Source material: PBMCs or T cells enriched from blood (not recorded which). These receptors were collected from a man between 25 and 39 years old with acute COVID-19.

This clone was counted a single time. The rearrangement joins TRBV5-1 to TRBJ2-3, with 7 bases that match TRBD1. CDR1 and CDR2 (germline): SGHRS, YFSETQ. The V segment lost 5 bases and the J segment 0 bases; nucleotides outside the gene matches: 3. The CDR3 spans 14 residues. CDR3 amino acids: CASSLQGSTDTQYF. CDR3 DNA: TGCGCCAGCAGTCTACAGGGGAGCACAGATACGCAGTATTTT.

J is TRBJ2-1 and V is TRBV6-5, with D hard to call. This CDR3 is 15 amino acids long. Trimming shortened V by 3 bases and J by 4 bases, and 13 bases separated the two germline ends. The germline CDR1 and CDR2 sequences are MNHEY and SVGAGI. The DNA of the CDR3 is TGTGCCAGCAGTTATGCCCCTGTAGCTTACAATGAGCAGTTCTTC. Amino acids: CASSYAPVAYNEQFF.

This clone was picked up many times. The rearrangement links TRBV27 to TRBJ2-2; a possible D gene is TRBD1 (5 bases). CDR3 length: 15 amino acids. From germline, CDR1 is MNHEY and CDR2 SMNVEV (reference sequence). V lost 5 bases and J 7 bases, leaving 17 bases between the germline ends. CDR3: CASSNGAFLGGELFF. Here the CDR3 DNA reads TGTGCCAGCAGTAATGGGGCGTTCCTGGGCGGGGAGCTGTTTTTT.

The chain uses TRBV2 and TRBJ1-1, with 8 nucleotides matching TRBD1. CDR3 length equals 12 residues. The germline CDR1 and CDR2 sequences are SNHLY and FYNNEI. V lost 6 bases and J lost 8; bases outside the gene matches: 5. The CDR3 DNA reads TGTGCCAGCAGAGTTGACAGGGGCGAAGCTTTCTTT. It is translated as CASRVDRGEAFF. The full variable domain, its missing parts supplied by reference TRBV2 and TRBJ1-1, is EPEVTQTPSHQVTQMGQEVILRCVPISNHLYFYWYRQILGQKVEFLVSFYNNEISEKSEIFDDQFSVERPDGSNFTLKIRSTKLEDSAMYFCASRVDRGEAFFGQGTRLTVV.

The chain couples TRBV27 to TRBJ1-3; 10 bases fit TRBD1. The V gene end was trimmed by 5 bases and the J gene end by 6 bases; junction bases not matched to a gene: 16. Germline V gene sequence: CDR1 MNHEY, CDR2 SMNVEV (reference sequence). The CDR3 covers 18 residues. Here the CDR3 DNA reads TGTGCCAGCAGTCCTTGGACAGGGGGTTTCTTATTTGAAAACACCATATATTTT. Its protein is CASSPWTGGFLFENTIYF.

This clone was counted a few times. The DNA of the CDR3 is TGTGCCAGTTCTGAGGGGACCCCCGCGGGGGAGCAGTACTTC. Amino acids: CASSEGTPAGEQYF. This chain joins TRBV19 and TRBJ2-7; a possible D gene is TRBD2 (6 bases). CDR3 length equals 14 residues. The germline V gene encodes CDR1 LNHDA and CDR2 SQIVND (reference sequence). Between the trimmed V and J ends, which lost 8 bases and 7 bases, there was a span of 21 bases.

This chain joins TRBV28 and TRBJ1-2, with a tentative D call TRBD1 (6 bases). V shed 7 bases and J shed 4 bases, with 10 bases lying between them. The germline V gene has CDR1 MDHEN and CDR2 SYDVKM. The CDR3 sequence is 12 residues long. The DNA for the CDR3 is TGTGCCAGCACTCAGGGGCCCTATGGCTACACCTTC. Its protein is CASTQGPYGYTF.

V is TRBV6-5 and J is TRBJ2-2, with 9 nucleotides matching TRBD1. CDR3 size: 15 residues. Losses at the gene ends were 7 bases for V and 2 bases for J; bases not matched to a gene: 5. Germline V gene sequence: CDR1 MNHEY, CDR2 SVGAGI. Here the CDR3 DNA reads TGTGCCAGCACTAGGACAGGGGCCAACACCGGGGAGCTGTTTTTT. Amino acids: CASTRTGANTGELFF.

The chain is built from TRBV4-1 and TRBJ2-3; D remains ambiguous. Germline V gene sequence: CDR1 MGHRA, CDR2 YSYEKL. The CDR3 is made up of 16 amino acids. With 1 base removed from V and 1 base from J, the gap between germline ends came to 12 bases. The CDR3 nucleotides read TGCGCCAGCAGCCAAGGATGGTCGGTGGGCACAGATACGCAGTATTTT. Translating gives CASSQGWSVGTDTQYF.

The genes are TRBV27 and TRBJ2-2; 7 bases agree with TRBD1. The CDR3 runs to 16 residues. The germline V gene encodes CDR1 MNHEY and CDR2 SMNVEV (reference sequence). Trimming took 7 bases from V and 1 from J; bases not matched to a gene: 9. CDR3 sequence: CASTLMGQLNTGELFF. The CDR3 nucleotides read TGTGCCAGCACCCTCATGGGACAGTTGAACACCGGGGAGCTGTTTTTT.

The chain recombines TRBV7-6 with TRBJ2-6; D perhaps matches TRBD2 (5 bases). CDR1 and CDR2 from the germline V gene are SGHVS and FNYEAQ. The germline V and J ends were trimmed by 1 base and 0 bases, with 10 bases remaining between them. This CDR3 is 17 amino acids long. The CDR3 protein is CASSLGAAASGANVLTF. CDR3 bases: TGTGCCAGCAGCTTAGGAGCGGCGGCCTCTGGGGCCAACGTCCTGACTTTC.

The gene calls are TRBV2 and TRBJ2-3; TRBD2 agrees at 8 bases. V lost 8 bases and J lost 0; bases outside the gene matches: 4. The CDR3 extends over 14 amino acids. CDR1 is SNHLY, CDR2 FYNNEI, per germline. CDR3 in DNA: TGTGCCAGCGTAGCGGGACCCAGCACAGATACGCAGTATTTT. This translates into CASVAGPSTDTQYF.

V is TRBV25-1 and J is TRBJ1-1, with 9 bases identical to TRBD1. Germline CDR1 is MGHDK and CDR2 is SYGVNS. With 4 bases clipped from V and 6 bases from J, the junction kept 6 bases outside the gene matches. This CDR3 contains 14 residues. CDR3 region: CASSATGGPAEAFF. For the CDR3, the DNA is TGTGCCAGCAGTGCCACAGGGGGCCCGGCTGAAGCTTTCTTT.

In its sample, this clone was seen a few times. CDR3 sequence reads: CASSYAGVYGYTF. CDR3 bases: TGTGCCAGCAGTTACGCGGGTGTCTATGGCTACACCTTC. The chain uses TRBV6-2 or TRBV6-3 and TRBJ1-2; D ambiguous. Germline CDR1 is MNHEY and CDR2 is SVGEGT. The germline V and J ends were trimmed by 2 bases and 4 bases, with 8 bases remaining between them. The CDR3 length is 13 residues.

The chain has TRBV7-9 and TRBJ1-1; 7 bases match TRBD1. The CDR3 has 14 amino acids. Trimming removed 2 bases from V and 2 bases from J; junction bases left unmatched: 2. Germline CDR1 and CDR2: SEHNR and FQNEAQ (reference sequence). The CDR3 region has the DNA TGTGCCAGCAGCTTATGGGACAGTAACACTGAAGCTTTCTTT. Translation gives CASSLWDSNTEAFF.

The V and J genes are TRBV9 and TRBJ2-2; D unclear. The CDR3 has 14 residues. Germline CDR1 is SGDLS and CDR2 is YYNGEE. V lost 3 bases, J lost 3 bases, and 9 bases lay in between. The CDR3 is CASSASGYTGELFF. Written as DNA, the CDR3 is TGTGCCAGCAGCGCCTCGGGTTACACCGGGGAGCTGTTTTTT.

The chain employs TRBV11-2 and TRBJ1-1, with a weak D call TRBD1 (5 bases). The CDR3 loop spans 15 amino acids. Germline loops: CDR1 SGHAT, CDR2 FQNNGV. The ends were cut back, 2 bases at V and 4 bases at J, with 14 bases in the middle. CDR3: CASSLYSRVGTEAFF. DNA for the CDR3: TGTGCCAGCAGCTTATATAGCAGGGTCGGCACTGAAGCTTTCTTT.

V and J are TRBV6-2 or TRBV6-3 and TRBJ1-3, with 11 bases matching TRBD1. This CDR3 spans 17 amino acids. The germline V gene encodes CDR1 MNHEY and CDR2 SVGEGT. Trimming removed 0 bases from V and 2 bases from J; junction bases left unmatched: 3. The CDR3 region is CASSYSGTGGPGNTIYF. The CDR3 DNA is TGTGCCAGCAGTTACTCCGGGACAGGGGGGCCTGGAAACACCATATATTTT.

The chain couples TRBV7-9 to TRBJ1-4, with D perhaps matching TRBD1 (6 bases). The CDR3 totals 16 residues. Trimming took 5 bases from V and 2 from J, leaving 15 bases between them. In germline, CDR1 is SEHNR, CDR2 FQNEAQ (reference sequence). The CDR3 DNA follows: TGTGCCAGCAGCCACATAAGCCAGGGGACTAATGAAAAACTGTTTTTT. Translating gives CASSHISQGTNEKLFF. The entire variable domain, with the rest obtained from reference TRBV7-9 and TRBJ1-4, is as follows: DTGVSQNPRHKITKRGQNVTFRCDPISEHNRLYWYRQTLGQGPEFLTYFQNEAQLEKSRLLSDRFSAERPKGSFSTLEIQRTEQGDSAMYLCASSHISQGTNEKLFFGSGTQLSVL.

V usage is TRBV6-6 and J usage is TRBJ2-3; the D is unclear. The germline V gene encodes CDR1 MNHNY and CDR2 SVGAGI (reference sequence). The ends were cut back, 7 bases at V and 1 base at J, with 15 bases in the middle. The CDR3 has 15 residues. Here the CDR3 reads CASNLGFEGTDTQYF. The CDR3 DNA follows: TGTGCCAGCAACCTCGGATTTGAGGGCACAGATACGCAGTATTTT.

This chain uses TRBV29-1 with TRBJ1-2; D is perhaps TRBD1 (6 bases). CDR1 and CDR2 from the germline V gene are SQVTM and ANQGSEA. The CDR3 length is 14 residues. Trimming took 8 bases from V and 6 from J, leaving 22 bases between them. The CDR3 here is CSTRPQGKSNGYTF. The DNA of the CDR3 is TGCAGCACCCGGCCCCAGGGGAAGTCAAATGGCTACACCTTC.

This clone was seen only a few times. The chain has TRBV5-6 and TRBJ1-6; 10 nucleotides align to TRBD1. CDR3 length: 13 residues. J was trimmed by 13 bases and V by 4 bases; bases with no gene match: 5. Germline V gene lookup returns CDR1 SGHDT and CDR2 YYEEEE. CDR3: CASSTRTGGPLHF. The DNA for the CDR3 is TGTGCCAGCAGCACGAGGACAGGGGGTCCCCTCCACTTT.

The rearrangement links TRBV9 to TRBJ1-3, with D unresolved. Trimming left V 0 bases short and J 0 bases short, with 13 bases between. The CDR3 runs to 17 residues. Germline values: CDR1 SGDLS, CDR2 YYNGEE. The CDR3 DNA sequence: TGTGCCAGCAGCGTAGGTCTTTTAGAGAGCTCTGGAAACACCATATATTTT. Its translation: CASSVGLLESSGNTIYF.

This sequence joins TRBV7-9 and TRBJ2-5, with 13 positions matching TRBD2. Per the germline V gene, CDR1 is SEHNR and CDR2 is FQNEAQ (reference sequence). CDR3 length equals 17 residues. The V and J ends lost 3 bases and 4 bases, in that order; junction bases with no gene match: 8. The CDR3 region is CASSLGGTSGARETQYF. DNA of the CDR3: TGTGCCAGCAGCTTGGGGGGGACTAGCGGGGCGAGAGAGACCCAGTACTTC.

The rearrangement joins TRBV6-5 to TRBJ1-1; a weak D match, TRBD1 (6 bases). Germline V gene lookup returns CDR1 MNHEY and CDR2 SVGAGI. Trimming took 2 bases from V and 9 from J, leaving 10 bases between them. The CDR3 totals 12 residues. The CDR3 spells CASSYAGAKAFF. For the CDR3, the DNA is TGTGCCAGCAGTTACGCAGGGGCCAAAGCTTTCTTT.

About this clone: The same CDR3 can be traced to other DNA sequences in this sample. This chain connects TRBV6-4 to TRBJ2-3, with 12 positions matching TRBD2. V trimming: 4 bases; J trimming: 2 bases; junction bases outside the gene matches: 1. Germline assignment: CDR1 MRHNA and CDR2 SNTAGT. CDR3 length: 15 amino acids. Here the CDR3 reads CASSASGGATDTQYF. Here the CDR3 DNA reads TGTGCCAGCAGTGCTAGCGGGGGGGCCACAGATACGCAGTATTTT.

The chain recombines TRBV12-3 or TRBV12-4 with TRBJ1-5; D is possibly TRBD1 (6 bases). V lost 2 bases and J lost 8, with 10 bases in between. This CDR3 has 13 amino acids. CDR3: CASSLRGGKPQHF. CDR3 sequence (DNA): TGTGCCAGCAGTTTACGCGGGGGCAAGCCCCAGCATTTT.